This TCR beta chain appears in the sequencing data of a study of T cell responses to AZD1222 COVID-19 vaccine. About the research overall: Doses given second, at about 4 or about 12 weeks, were pooled. Findings of the study overall: Repertoire sampling happened only post peak T cell response. Nearly half of the spike-specific TCRs reportedly recognize variant regions that carry no mutations. Spike-wide vaccine-associated CD4 TCRs dominated at 160-218 and 743-854.

Details on this clone: Its target is not known.

Generated by immunoSEQ multiplex PCR, the TCRdb table keeps only in-frame clones and is missing some. This sample has tens of thousands of clones; around 84% occur once, and the top ten carry 20% to 25%. This CDR3 contains 17 residues. The sequencing used peripheral blood, collected on day 0 of AZD1222 vaccination. The source is an adult in good health. The chain recombines TRBV21-1 with TRBJ2-1; the table names TRBD2, a call not compared with the DNA. TRBV21-1 is a pseudogene locus. CDR3 bases: TGTGCCAGCAGCAAATCAACTCGACTAGCGGGGGGGCAAGGGCAGTTCTTC. This sequence encodes CASSKSTRLAGGQGQFF.